This T cell receptor beta chain stems from a study of early T cells in non-severe SARS-CoV-2 infection. Individual cDNA molecules were tagged with unique molecular identifiers, the study reported. MiXCR, run by TCRdb on the 5' RACE reads, gives a single entry per CDR3 protein. Of tens of thousands of distinct CDR3 sequences in the sample, approximately 13% are singletons; the top ten hold around 6%. V was trimmed by 1 base and J by 3 bases, leaving 6 bases between them. This CDR3 is 13 amino acids long. Germline assignment: CDR1 SGHDN and CDR2 FVKESK. The receptor was derived from an adult who was a healthcare worker with PCR-confirmed SARS-CoV-2 infection or an uninfected control (not recorded which). Source material: whole blood. This rearrangement joins TRBV14 to TRBJ1-1; D gene uncertain. In DNA form, the CDR3 reads TGTGCCAGCAGCCAAGTTCAGTACACTGAAGCTTTCTTT. Its protein product is CASSQVQYTEAFF.